The 12 T cell receptor beta chains below all came from one sample that was sequenced in a study of T cell responses to AZD1222 COVID-19 vaccine. Using immunoSEQ multiplex PCR, the repertoire was profiled, and TCRdb retains in-frame clones only, with some absent. The data show approximately 100,000 clones, about 83% seen once. This sample comprised peripheral blood, obtained on day 0 of AZD1222 vaccination. The receptors derive from an adult in good health.

V is TRBV24-1 and J is TRBJ2-5; 9 bases agree with TRBD1. Trimming at V came to 2 bases and at J to 2 bases, leaving 5 bases not matched to a gene. Germline V gene sequence: CDR1 KGHDR, CDR2 SFDVKD. CDR3 length: 16 amino acids. The CDR3 here is CATSDSGTGTQETQYF. CDR3 DNA sequence: TGTGCCACCAGTGATTCCGGGACAGGGACACAAGAGACCCAGTACTTC.

The V call is TRBV27, the J call TRBJ1-6; D remains ambiguous. The germline CDR1 and CDR2 sequences are MNHEY and SMNVEV (reference sequence). The CDR3 extends over 14 amino acids. Trimming removed 7 bases at V and 6 bases at J, with 13 bases between. The CDR3 is CASNNRGRNSPLHF. In nucleotides, the CDR3 is TGTGCCAGCAATAATAGAGGGCGTAATTCACCCCTCCACTTT.

This chain connects TRBV7-2 to TRBJ1-5, with TRBD1 as a possible D gene (5 bases). The CDR3 covers 13 residues. Trimming cost V 4 bases and J 5 bases, with 9 bases left between them. Germline loops: CDR1 SGHTA, CDR2 FQGNSA. The CDR3 DNA reads as TGTGCCAGCAGCTCGACAGAGCATCAGCCCCAGCATTTT. Translation: CASSSTEHQPQHF.

The chain has TRBV19 and TRBJ1-5; possible D gene TRBD1, 6 bases. Germline V gives CDR1 LNHDA, CDR2 SQIVND (reference sequence). With 4 bases removed from V and 3 bases from J, the gap between germline ends came to 13 bases. The CDR3 has 15 residues. The CDR3 reads CASSTGGGPNQPQHF. The CDR3 bases are TGTGCCAGTAGTACCGGAGGGGGTCCCAATCAGCCCCAGCATTTT.

The chain combines TRBV4-2 with TRBJ2-5, with D tentatively TRBD2 (7 bases). The germline gives CDR1 LGHNA, CDR2 YNFKEQ. The V end was cut by 4 bases, the J end by 5 bases, with 14 bases between. The CDR3 runs 14 residues. CDR3 amino acids: CASSRGGAYETQYF. The DNA of the CDR3 is TGTGCCAGCAGCCGTGGGGGGGCTTATGAGACCCAGTACTTC.

This clone came up a few times. The rearrangement joins TRBV3-1 (or the pseudogene TRBV3-2) to TRBJ2-7; 7 bases are shared with TRBD1. Germline loops: CDR1 LGHDT, CDR2 YNNKEL (reference sequence). The CDR3 has 15 residues. Losses at the gene ends were 1 base for V and 2 bases for J; bases not matched to a gene: 5. The CDR3 here is CASSQAPGQPYEQYF. The DNA of the CDR3 is TGTGCCAGCAGCCAAGCCCCGGGACAGCCCTACGAGCAGTACTTC.

The V gene is TRBV7-2, the J gene TRBJ2-3; tentatively, D is TRBD2 (5 bases). From germline, CDR1 is SGHTA and CDR2 FQGNSA. V was clipped by 3 bases and J by 6 bases, with 13 bases between them. This CDR3 spans 14 amino acids. The CDR3 nucleotides are TGTGCCAGCAGCTTGTCCCTAGCACTGGATACGCAGTATTTT. This encodes CASSLSLALDTQYF.

Only one count was recorded for this clone. One end of the junction varies from germline; a read error may be responsible. The chain has TRBV7-2 and TRBJ1-4; no reliable D call. The germline gives CDR1 SGHTA, CDR2 FQGNSA. This CDR3 has 14 residues. CDR3 sequence: CASSSQATKEKLFF. In nucleotides, the CDR3 is TGTGCCAGCAGCTCGCAGGCGACTAAGGAAAAACTGTTTTTT.

The chain employs TRBV14 and TRBJ2-2; possibly TRBD1 for D (6 bases). The CDR3 contains 16 residues. Trimming stripped 4 bases from V and 1 base from J, with 13 bases between. CDR1 SGHDN and CDR2 FVKESK come from the germline V gene. The CDR3 coding sequence is TGTGCCAGCAGCCGGAACAGGGTCGGGAACACCGGGGAGCTGTTTTTT. Amino acids: CASSRNRVGNTGELFF.

V usage is TRBV3-1 (or the pseudogene TRBV3-2) and J usage is TRBJ1-4; no reliable D call. The germline gives CDR1 LGHDT, CDR2 YNNKEL (reference sequence). The CDR3 contains 15 residues. V was shortened by 4 bases and J by 8 bases, with 17 bases between the two germline ends. The CDR3 here is CASSPLFGVSEKLFF. CDR3 DNA: TGTGCCAGCAGCCCCCTCTTCGGGGTAAGCGAAAAACTGTTTTTT.

This clone was recorded a few times. The V and J genes are TRBV7-2 and TRBJ1-1; D is perhaps TRBD1 (5 bases). Germline loops: CDR1 SGHTA, CDR2 FQGNSA. Trimming cost V 5 bases and J 0 bases, with 16 bases left between them. The CDR3 has 16 amino acids. As DNA, the CDR3 is TGTGCCAGCAGCCGGAAGGATGGGGACTTGAACACTGAAGCTTTCTTT. Amino acid sequence: CASSRKDGDLNTEAFF.

This chain joins TRBV4-1 and TRBJ2-3, with TRBD2 matching over 9 bases. Germline CDR1 and CDR2: MGHRA and YSYEKL. With V trimmed by 4 bases and J by 0 bases, 5 bases remained unmatched. The CDR3 consists of 16 residues. CDR3 sequence: CASSPYSGGSTDTQYF. The CDR3, as DNA: TGCGCCAGCAGCCCGTATAGCGGGGGAAGCACAGATACGCAGTATTTT.